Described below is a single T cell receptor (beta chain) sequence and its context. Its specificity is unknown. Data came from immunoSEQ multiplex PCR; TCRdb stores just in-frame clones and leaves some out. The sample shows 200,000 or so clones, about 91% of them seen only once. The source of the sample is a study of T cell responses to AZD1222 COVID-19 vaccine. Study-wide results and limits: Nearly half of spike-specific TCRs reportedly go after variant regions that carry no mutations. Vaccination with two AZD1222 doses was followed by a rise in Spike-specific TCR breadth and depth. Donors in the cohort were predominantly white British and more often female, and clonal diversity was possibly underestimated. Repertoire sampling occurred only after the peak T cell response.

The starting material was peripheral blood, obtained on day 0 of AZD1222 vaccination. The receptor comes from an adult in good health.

The CDR3 DNA is TGTGCCAGTAGTCACGGGCCTTCCTACGAGCAGTACTTC. It specifies CASSHGPSYEQYF. The V call is TRBV19, the J call TRBJ2-7; D is uncertain. The CDR3 spans 13 residues. Germline assignment: CDR1 LNHDA and CDR2 SQIVND (reference sequence). V lost 5 bases and J lost 1, with 9 bases in between.